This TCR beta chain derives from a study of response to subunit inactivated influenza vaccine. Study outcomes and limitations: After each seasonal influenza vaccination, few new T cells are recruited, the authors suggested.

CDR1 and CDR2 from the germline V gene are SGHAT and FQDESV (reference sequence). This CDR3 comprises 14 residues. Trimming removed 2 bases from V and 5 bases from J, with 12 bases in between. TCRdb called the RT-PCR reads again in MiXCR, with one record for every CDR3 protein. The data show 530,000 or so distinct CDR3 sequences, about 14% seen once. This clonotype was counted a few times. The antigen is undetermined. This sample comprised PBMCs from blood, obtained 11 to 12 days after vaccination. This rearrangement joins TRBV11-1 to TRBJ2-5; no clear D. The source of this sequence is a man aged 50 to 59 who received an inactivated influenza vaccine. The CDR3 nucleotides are TGTGCCAGCAGCTTACGTGGACGTCAGGAGACCCAGTACTTC. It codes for CASSLRGRQETQYF. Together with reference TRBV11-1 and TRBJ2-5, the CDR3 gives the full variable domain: EAEVAQSPRYKITEKSQAVAFWCDPISGHATLYWYRQILGQGPELLVQFQDESVVDDSQLPKDRFSAERLKGVDSTLKIQPAELGDSAMYLCASSLRGRQETQYFGPGTRLLVL.